The entry below describes one T cell receptor (beta chain). Antigen unknown. This sample was included in a study of cytomegalovirus exposure and HLA in healthy donors. The overall study: In a later analysis, the roughly 120 validation repertoires were reported to have used the same platform as the 600 to 800 first-cohort repertoires. Study conclusions and caveats: The classifier reportedly diagnosed cytomegalovirus status with high specificity and sensitivity.

The donors were in the approximately 120-subject validation cohort; that cohort was separate from the roughly 700-subject first cohort. V was pared by 1 base and J by 4 bases, with 3 bases of the junction left unmatched. CDR3 length equals 15 residues. Germline V gene lookup returns CDR1 LNHNV and CDR2 YYDKDF (reference sequence). Sequencing used immunoSEQ multiplex PCR; TCRdb keeps in-frame clones, though not all of them. The sample has tens of thousands of clones; around 90% are singletons. The sequenced sample consisted of PBMCs. The receptor was derived from a woman younger than 30 in good health and CMV-seronegative. The rearrangement links TRBV15 to TRBJ1-1, with 10 bases that match TRBD1. CDR3 region: CATSRGGTGVTEAFF. CDR3 DNA sequence: TGTGCCACCAGCAGAGGCGGGACAGGGGTCACTGAAGCTTTCTTT.